This T cell receptor beta chain appears in the sequencing data of a study of post-analysis software for immune sequencing data. The germline gives CDR1 SGHRS, CDR2 YFSETQ. With 4 bases removed from V and 8 bases from J, the gap between germline ends came to 15 bases. CDR3 length equals 14 residues. In regard to this clonotype: Its antigen remains unknown. This may stem from a read error, because a much larger clone lies one nucleotide away.

cDNA libraries for TCR beta contained unique molecular identifiers. Each CDR3 protein is one row after TCRdb ran MiXCR on the PCR reads. Of hundreds of thousands of distinct CDR3 sequences in the sample, roughly a third were seen once. Whole-study findings and limits: Five TRBV segments (TRBV5-6, TRBV5-1 and TRBV20-1 among them) occurred more frequently in patients than in controls. Multiple sclerosis was associated with a significant reduction in normalized Chao1 diversity relative to controls.

The receptor was derived from a girl aged 5-17 years with multiple sclerosis. The gene calls are TRBV5-1 and TRBJ1-4; D unclear. Specimen: blood. The CDR3 sequence: CASSPNGVREKLFF. CDR3 nucleotide sequence: TGCGCCAGCAGCCCGAATGGGGTACGGGAAAAACTGTTTTTT. Full variable domain (rest looked up from reference TRBV5-1 and TRBJ1-4): KAGVTQTPRYLIKTRGQQVTLSCSPISGHRSVSWYQQTPGQGLQFLFEYFSETQRNKGNFPGRFSGRQFSNSRSEMNVSTLELGDSALYLCASSPNGVREKLFFGSGTQLSVL.